These 24 T cell receptor beta chains originate from one sample sequenced in a study of PD-1 blockade in classical Hodgkin lymphoma (dated by TCRdb to 2018 to 2020). The protocol used for the library was the immunoSEQ multiplex PCR assay. The source is immuneACCESS, and TCRdb retained only in-frame sequences with V and J called. Part of the clones is not carried over; for the studies checked, unresolved V genes explain less than half of this, and the remainder is unexplained. This sample is represented by over 15,000 clones; over 75% of them were singletons. The ten largest clonotypes hold approximately 42% of the sample. The time point label on this specimen signifies: cycle 4 day 1 (C4D1), after five to seven weeks of nivolumab. Relapse after autologous stem cell transplantation had occurred in all trial patients, and cohorts A, B and C were distinguished by prior brentuximab vedotin exposure.

This sample comprised peripheral blood mononuclear cells (PBMCs), obtained before the fourth cycle of nivolumab. The source of these receptors is a human donor with classical Hodgkin lymphoma.

This clone was detected only once. This chain connects TRBV6-1 to TRBJ2-5, with TRBD2 matching over 15 bases. CDR1 is MNHNS and CDR2 is SASEGT in the germline V gene. The junction had 2 bases not matched to a gene; V was cut back by 4 bases and J by 2 bases. This CDR3 comprises 16 residues. CDR3 region: CASSGTSGGGQETQYF. For the CDR3, the DNA is TGTGCCAGCAGTGGGACTAGCGGGGGGGGTCAAGAGACCCAGTACTTC.

The chain recombines TRBV27 with TRBJ2-7, with a possible D match to TRBD1 (5 bases). This CDR3 has 13 amino acids. Trimming removed 5 bases from V and 4 bases from J, with 12 bases in between. Germline V CDR1 and CDR2: MNHEY, SMNVEV (reference sequence). The CDR3 sequence is CASSRQHGYEQYF. The CDR3 DNA is TGTGCCAGCAGTAGACAGCACGGATACGAGCAGTACTTC.

The chain employs TRBV9 and TRBJ2-5, with 12 bases lining up with TRBD2. The V and J ends lost 3 bases and 3 bases, in that order; junction bases with no gene match: 3. The CDR3 has 15 amino acids. CDR1 is SGDLS, CDR2 YYNGEE, per germline. The CDR3 sequence: CASSDLAGGKETQYF. The CDR3 DNA follows: TGTGCCAGCAGCGACCTAGCGGGGGGGAAAGAGACCCAGTACTTC.

In its sample, this clone was seen a few times. The chain employs TRBV6-5 and TRBJ2-5, with 10 bases aligning to TRBD1. The CDR3 spans 16 residues. Germline CDR1 reads MNHEY; CDR2 reads SVGAGI. The J segment lost 4 bases and the V segment lost 2 bases, leaving 7 bases of the junction unmatched. The CDR3 nucleotides are TGTGCCAGCAGTTACATCAGGACAGGGGGATCAGAGACCCAGTACTTC. It translates to CASSYIRTGGSETQYF.

This clone was detected only once. The chain links TRBV6-4 to TRBJ2-1, with a weak D call TRBD1 (5 bases). The CDR3 is 13 amino acids. V was shortened by 4 bases and J by 4 bases, with 8 bases between the two germline ends. Germline values: CDR1 MRHNA, CDR2 SNTAGT. The CDR3: CASSVGQYNEQFF. In DNA form, the CDR3 reads TGTGCCAGCAGTGTAGGACAATACAATGAGCAGTTCTTC.

The rearrangement uses TRBV2 and TRBJ1-3; TRBD1 matches at 9 bases. The CDR3 runs to 14 residues. Trimming took 7 bases from V and 8 from J; bases not matched to a gene: 9. The germline V gene encodes CDR1 SNHLY and CDR2 FYNNEI. CDR3 loop: CASISDRGRDTIYF. CDR3 coding DNA: TGTGCCAGCATCTCGGACAGGGGCCGGGACACCATATATTTT.

This clone was seen a few times. J is TRBJ2-2 and V is TRBV10-3; perhaps TRBD2 as D (6 bases). The germline V and J ends were trimmed by 4 bases and 4 bases, with 10 bases remaining between them. CDR1 ENHRY and CDR2 SYGVKD come from the germline V gene. The CDR3 spans 14 residues. CDR3: CAISVGGGTGELFF. For the CDR3, the DNA is TGTGCCATCAGTGTGGGAGGAGGCACCGGGGAGCTGTTTTTT.

Only a few counts were recorded for this clone. The rearrangement links TRBV6-6 to TRBJ1-1, with TRBD1 matching 12 bases. This CDR3 has 14 residues. The J segment lost 0 bases and the V segment lost 8 bases, leaving 1 base of the junction unmatched. Germline CDR1 and CDR2: MNHNY and SVGAGI (reference sequence). CDR3 region: CASGTGGMNTEAFF. The CDR3 DNA reads as TGTGCCAGCGGGACAGGGGGCATGAACACTGAAGCTTTCTTT.

The chain joins TRBV5-1 to TRBJ2-3; 11 bases match TRBD2. Germline V lookup: CDR1 SGHRS, CDR2 YFSETQ. The CDR3 covers 16 residues. Trimming at V came to 4 bases and at J to 4 bases, leaving 8 bases not matched to a gene. The chain's CDR3 is CASSPASGGIADTQYF. The CDR3 coding sequence is TGCGCCAGCAGCCCCGCTAGCGGGGGGATCGCAGATACGCAGTATTTT.

The J gene is TRBJ2-3, the V gene TRBV6-1; TRBD2 matches at 8 bases. Trimming cost V 3 bases and J 3 bases; bases outside gene matches: 5. This CDR3 comprises 15 residues. CDR1 is MNHNS and CDR2 is SASEGT in the germline V gene. The CDR3 is CASSEASGPTDTQYF. As DNA, the CDR3 is TGTGCCAGCAGTGAGGCTAGCGGGCCTACAGATACGCAGTATTTT.

The chain couples TRBV6-5 to TRBJ2-1; D is unresolved. The CDR3 sequence is 15 residues long. Germline V gives CDR1 MNHEY, CDR2 SVGAGI. V gave up 2 bases and J gave up 6 bases, with 14 bases separating them. Here the CDR3 reads CASSYGSSWGNEQFF. In DNA, the CDR3 is TGTGCCAGCAGTTACGGGTCGTCCTGGGGCAATGAGCAGTTCTTC.

The V call is TRBV5-5, the J call TRBJ1-3, with 7 positions matching TRBD1. The V gene end was trimmed by 0 bases and the J gene end by 4 bases; junction bases not matched to a gene: 1. CDR1 and CDR2 (germline): SGHKS, YYEKEE (reference sequence). This CDR3 region has 14 residues. Here the CDR3 DNA reads TGTGCCAGCAGCTTGGGGGGACAGGGAAACACCATATATTTT. Its protein product is CASSLGGQGNTIYF.

The chain links TRBV5-1 to TRBJ2-1; 16 bases are a match to TRBD2. CDR1 is SGHRS, CDR2 YFSETQ, per germline. V was pared by 3 bases and J by 7 bases, with 10 bases of the junction left unmatched. This CDR3 has 18 residues. The CDR3 sequence is CASSSGTSGRVPWNEQFF. CDR3 nucleotide sequence: TGCGCCAGCAGCTCAGGGACTAGCGGGAGGGTGCCTTGGAATGAGCAGTTCTTC. Based on the CDR3 plus reference TRBV5-1 and TRBJ2-1, the full variable domain is KAGVTQTPRYLIKTRGQQVTLSCSPISGHRSVSWYQQTPGQGLQFLFEYFSETQRNKGNFPGRFSGRQFSNSRSEMNVSTLELGDSALYLCASSSGTSGRVPWNEQFFGPGTRLTVL.

J is TRBJ2-1 and V is TRBV4-1; D call uncertain. This CDR3 is built from 16 residues. The germline V gene has CDR1 MGHRA and CDR2 YSYEKL. V gave up 1 base and J gave up 2 bases, with 12 bases separating them. The CDR3 is CASSQAGSSTYNEQFF. In DNA, the CDR3 is TGCGCCAGCAGCCAAGCGGGTAGCTCCACCTACAATGAGCAGTTCTTC.

The chain employs TRBV6-1 and TRBJ2-7; TRBD1 matches at 10 bases. The CDR3 has 14 residues. CDR1 is MNHNS and CDR2 is SASEGT in the germline V gene. Trimming cost V 8 bases and J 6 bases; bases outside gene matches: 10. As DNA, the CDR3 is TGTGCCAGCCAATTCCCGGGACAGGGGTCCGAGCAGTACTTC. Its translation: CASQFPGQGSEQYF.

The rearrangement links TRBV5-6 to TRBJ2-1; 10 nucleotides match TRBD1. Germline CDR1 SGHDT, CDR2 YYEEEE. The CDR3 sequence is 16 residues long. V shed 3 bases, J shed 0 bases, and the junction held 3 bases outside the gene matches. CDR3 in amino acids: CASSWGDRGSYNEQFF. The CDR3 nucleotides read TGTGCCAGCAGCTGGGGGGACAGGGGCTCCTACAATGAGCAGTTCTTC. Filled out from reference TRBV5-6 and TRBJ2-1, the complete variable domain reads DAGVTQSPTHLIKTRGQQVTLRCSPKSGHDTVSWYQQALGQGPQFIFQYYEEEERQRGNFPDRFSGHQFPNYSSELNVNALLLGDSALYLCASSWGDRGSYNEQFFGPGTRLTVL.

A few counts support this clone. The chain has TRBV6-5 and TRBJ2-1; D may be TRBD2 (5 bases). The V gene lost 0 bases and the J gene lost 6 bases, with 12 bases spanning the gap. This CDR3 spans 15 amino acids. Germline V gene sequence: CDR1 MNHEY, CDR2 SVGAGI. The CDR3: CASSYSGEPTNEQFF. CDR3 nucleotides: TGTGCCAGCAGTTACTCGGGAGAACCCACCAATGAGCAGTTCTTC.

The table lists this clone with a count of one. This sequence joins TRBV11-3 and TRBJ2-7; D not resolved. CDR3 length equals 15 residues. Looked up from germline, CDR1 is SGHNT and CDR2 is YENEEA. With 5 bases removed from V and 3 bases from J, the gap between germline ends came to 17 bases. The DNA of the CDR3 is TGTGCCAGCAGCCTTGCTAATGACGGATACTACGAGCAGTACTTC. Protein product: CASSLANDGYYEQYF.

The DNA for the CDR3 is TGTGCCAGCAGCGTAGTCCCAGCGGGAGGGTCAGATACGCAGTATTTT. Its protein product is CASSVVPAGGSDTQYF. The rearrangement uses TRBV9 and TRBJ2-3; 10 bases agree with TRBD2. Losses at the gene ends were 0 bases for V and 4 bases for J; bases not matched to a gene: 5. Germline CDR1 SGDLS, CDR2 YYNGEE. The CDR3 totals 16 residues.

Turning to this clone: The junction differs from germline at one of its ends, possibly a read error. Other DNA sequences in this sample translate to the same CDR3. The chain is built from TRBV6-1 and TRBJ1-2; 7 bases line up with TRBD1. Germline V gene data show CDR1 as MNHNS and CDR2 as SASEGT. The CDR3 sequence is 14 residues long. This chain's CDR3 is CASTREGRGGGYTF. DNA of the CDR3: TGTGCCAGCACCCGGGAGGGGAGGGGAGGGGGCTACACCTTT.

V usage is TRBV27 and J usage is TRBJ2-3; the D gene could be TRBD1 or TRBD2 (5 bases each). This CDR3 has 16 residues. From germline, CDR1 is MNHEY and CDR2 SMNVEV (reference sequence). Trimming removed 8 bases from V and 2 bases from J, with 20 bases in between. CDR3 sequence: CASRLSRGLVTDTQYF. As DNA, the CDR3 is TGTGCCAGCCGACTTTCGAGGGGTTTGGTCACAGATACGCAGTATTTT.

The rearrangement joins TRBV30 to TRBJ2-2; 12 nucleotides agree with TRBD2. CDR3 size: 17 residues. With V trimmed by 3 bases and J by 4 bases, 9 bases remained unmatched. The V gene's germline CDR1 is GTSNPN and CDR2 SVGIG (reference sequence). CDR3 region: CAWSRLAGAPSTGELFF. The CDR3 nucleotides read TGTGCCTGGAGCCGACTAGCGGGAGCCCCGAGCACCGGGGAGCTGTTTTTT.

The chain links TRBV7-3 to TRBJ2-1; tentatively, D is TRBD2 (5 bases). The germline V gene encodes CDR1 SGHTA and CDR2 FQGTGA. The V end lost 1 base, the J end lost 0 bases, and 7 bases lay between the germline ends. The CDR3 runs to 15 residues. CDR3 protein: CASSLIGSSYNEQFF. CDR3 in DNA: TGTGCCAGCAGCTTAATAGGGAGCTCCTACAATGAGCAGTTCTTC.

This chain joins TRBV19 and TRBJ1-5; 9 bases agree with TRBD1. This CDR3 has 14 amino acids. Germline values: CDR1 LNHDA, CDR2 SQIVND (reference sequence). V lost 4 bases and J lost 5; bases outside the gene matches: 3. The CDR3 reads CASSTGTGYQPQHF. The CDR3 nucleotides read TGTGCCAGTAGTACCGGGACAGGGTATCAGCCCCAGCATTTT.